Here is one T cell receptor (beta chain) with its context. TCRdb keeps only in-frame clones here, not all; method: immunoSEQ multiplex PCR. The sample carries about 120,000 clones, about 83% recorded once. The data were taken from a study of cytomegalovirus exposure and HLA in healthy donors. Trimming shortened V by 6 bases and J by 2 bases, and 8 bases separated the two germline ends. Germline CDR1 is SQVTM and CDR2 is ANQGSEA. This CDR3 has 12 amino acids. The chain carries TRBV29-1 and TRBJ2-1; no definite D call. The sequence derives from a woman between 25 and 40 years old in good health and CMV-seronegative. Sequenced material: PBMCs. This CDR3 is CSVAQTYNEQFF. CDR3 DNA sequence: TGCAGCGTCGCACAGACCTACAATGAGCAGTTCTTC.